The 16 T cell receptor beta chains below come from one sample, sequenced in a study of blood T cell repertoires in COVID-19. The table came from immunoSEQ multiplex PCR; TCRdb's copy has only in-frame clones and leaves some out. The sample records about 190,000 clones, about nine tenths being singletons. Sequencing was performed on peripheral blood. The receptors come from a man in his sixties or seventies with active or convalescent COVID-19.

This clone was detected only once. The chain couples TRBV10-2 to TRBJ2-3; 7 bases fit TRBD2. CDR1 and CDR2 from the germline V gene are WSHSY and SAAADI. V gave up 4 bases and J gave up 1 base; unmatched junction bases: 5. The CDR3 has 15 residues. The CDR3 DNA sequence: TGCGCCAGCAGTGCTGGGACTATAGGCACAGATACGCAGTATTTT. Translation: CASSAGTIGTDTQYF.

The V and J genes are TRBV10-3 and TRBJ2-5, with D tentatively TRBD1 (6 bases). Germline CDR1 ENHRY, CDR2 SYGVKD. V lost 9 bases, J lost 3 bases, and 14 bases lay in between. The CDR3 is made up of 13 amino acids. CDR3: CAIYSGAEETQYF. The CDR3 DNA is TGTGCCATTTACTCAGGGGCCGAAGAGACCCAGTACTTC.

The chain uses TRBV13 and TRBJ1-2; 9 bases fit TRBD1. The CDR3 loop spans 15 amino acids. Trimming took 1 base from V and 4 from J; bases not matched to a gene: 4. CDR1 and CDR2 (germline): PRHDT, FYEKMQ (reference sequence). CDR3 amino acids: CASSLDGQGIYGYTF. In nucleotides, the CDR3 is TGTGCCAGCAGCTTAGACGGACAGGGGATCTATGGCTACACCTTC.

V and J are TRBV6-1 and TRBJ1-1, with a possible D match to TRBD1 (5 bases). V was pared by 0 bases and J by 0 bases, with 17 bases between. CDR1 and CDR2 (germline): MNHNS, SASEGT. The CDR3 length is 18 residues. The CDR3 reads CASSEAGRGKGLNTEAFF. The CDR3 bases are TGTGCCAGCAGTGAAGCGGGGCGGGGAAAGGGGTTGAACACTGAAGCTTTCTTT.

The rearrangement links TRBV12-3 or TRBV12-4 to TRBJ1-2; 9 bases align to TRBD1. With V trimmed by 2 bases and J by 8 bases, 3 bases remained unmatched. The CDR3 is made up of 13 amino acids. In DNA, the CDR3 is TGTGCCAGCAGTTTAAGGGGACAGGGAGGCTACACCTTC. Protein: CASSLRGQGGYTF.

This clone was observed a handful of times. V is TRBV6-6 and J is TRBJ1-5, with TRBD1 identical over 7 bases. CDR3 length: 13 residues. The V gene end was trimmed by 6 bases and the J gene end by 5 bases; junction bases not matched to a gene: 4. Germline V gene sequence: CDR1 MNHNY, CDR2 SVGAGI (reference sequence). CDR3 in amino acids: CASSTTGYQPQHF. CDR3 coding DNA: TGTGCCAGCAGCACGACAGGGTATCAGCCCCAGCATTTT.

This clone occurred a few times. The chain couples TRBV18 to TRBJ2-3, with D perhaps TRBD2 (5 bases). This CDR3 is 14 amino acids long. The V and J ends lost 5 bases and 1 base respectively, with 10 bases between them. CDR1 and CDR2 from the germline V gene are KGHSH and LQKENI. The CDR3 spells CASSATGGTDTQYF. The CDR3 DNA is TGTGCCAGCTCAGCTACCGGGGGCACAGATACGCAGTATTTT.

This rearrangement joins TRBV7-2 to TRBJ1-2; possibly TRBD1 for D (6 bases). CDR1 is SGHTA, CDR2 FQGNSA, per germline. V gave up 5 bases and J gave up 4 bases, with 14 bases separating them. CDR3 length: 14 residues. CDR3 nucleotide sequence: TGTGCCAGCAGCGCCGCGGGGGGCCCCTATGGCTACACCTTC. As protein: CASSAAGGPYGYTF. Filled out from reference TRBV7-2 and TRBJ1-2, the complete variable domain reads GAGVSQSPSNKVTEKGKDVELRCDPISGHTALYWYRQSLGQGLEFLIYFQGNSAPDKSGLPSDRFSAERTGGSVSTLTIQRTQQEDSAVYLCASSAAGGPYGYTFGSGTRLTVV.

The V gene is TRBV7-9, the J gene TRBJ2-3; D gene unclear. V was clipped by 4 bases and J by 0 bases, with 8 bases between them. The CDR3 runs to 14 residues. Germline V gene lookup returns CDR1 SEHNR and CDR2 FQNEAQ (reference sequence). The CDR3, as DNA: TGTGCCAGCAGCTCCCGAGTTAGCACAGATACGCAGTATTTT. It encodes CASSSRVSTDTQYF.

The chain links TRBV15 to TRBJ1-5, with D tentatively TRBD1 (6 bases). The CDR3 is 14 residues long. Germline lookup yields CDR1 LNHNV and CDR2 YYDKDF (reference sequence). Trimming cost V 4 bases and J 7 bases, with 14 bases left between them. The CDR3 loop is CATSKDSGDQPQHF. The DNA for the CDR3 is TGTGCCACCAGCAAGGACAGTGGTGACCAGCCCCAGCATTTT.

This sequence joins TRBV7-8 and TRBJ2-7; TRBD2 matches 7 bases. V shed 7 bases, J shed 2 bases, and the junction held 17 bases outside the gene matches. The germline V gene has CDR1 SGHVS and CDR2 FQNEAQ. There are 17 residues in the CDR3. CDR3 in DNA: TGTGCCAGCACCCCACGGGGAGCGGGGCTATCAACCTACGAGCAGTACTTC. Protein product: CASTPRGAGLSTYEQYF.

The chain combines TRBV7-2 with TRBJ1-2; D not resolved. CDR3 length: 16 residues. Trimming took off 0 bases at V and 3 bases at J, with 14 bases between the two ends. Germline CDR1 SGHTA, CDR2 FQGNSA. The CDR3 nucleotides are TGTGCCAGCAGCTTAGCGCAAGGACTGTCTGACTATGGCTACACCTTC. Amino acids: CASSLAQGLSDYGYTF.

The chain joins TRBV24-1 to TRBJ1-1; possibly TRBD1 for D (6 bases). The V gene's germline CDR1 is KGHDR and CDR2 SFDVKD. Trimming cost V 1 base and J 12 bases, with 11 bases left between them. The CDR3 loop spans 12 amino acids. In DNA, the CDR3 is TGTGCCACCAGTGATTTCACAGGGCGTACTTTCTTT. Translated: CATSDFTGRTFF.

The chain combines TRBV18 with TRBJ2-6, with TRBD1 as a possible D gene (7 bases). Per the germline V gene, CDR1 is KGHSH and CDR2 is LQKENI. The V and J ends lost 0 bases and 2 bases respectively, with 14 bases between them. The CDR3 contains 18 residues. CDR3 DNA: TGTGCCAGCTCACCACCGAGACAGGGAGGAACTGGGGCCAACGTCCTGACTTTC. It is translated as CASSPPRQGGTGANVLTF. The full variable domain, completed using reference TRBV18 and TRBJ2-6, is NAGVMQNPRHLVRRRGQEARLRCSPMKGHSHVYWYRQLPEEGLKFMVYLQKENIIDESGMPKERFSAEFPKEGPSILRIQQVVRGDSAAYFCASSPPRQGGTGANVLTFGAGSRLTVL.

This chain joins TRBV7-9 and TRBJ2-7; possibly TRBD1 for D (6 bases). This CDR3 is built from 15 residues. Trimming stripped 0 bases from V and 6 bases from J, with 15 bases between. Looked up from germline, CDR1 is SEHNR and CDR2 is FQNEAQ (reference sequence). For the CDR3, the DNA is TGTGCCAGCAGCTTAGCGCAGGGGAATGGGGGCGAGCAGTACTTC. Protein: CASSLAQGNGGEQYF. Based on the CDR3 plus reference TRBV7-9 and TRBJ2-7, the full variable domain is DTGVSQNPRHKITKRGQNVTFRCDPISEHNRLYWYRQTLGQGPEFLTYFQNEAQLEKSRLLSDRFSAERPKGSFSTLEIQRTEQGDSAMYLCASSLAQGNGGEQYFGPGTRLTVT.

The gene calls are TRBV28 and TRBJ2-1; maybe TRBD1 (6 bases). Germline loops: CDR1 MDHEN, CDR2 SYDVKM. Trimming took off 6 bases at V and 3 bases at J, with 15 bases between the two ends. The CDR3 length is 15 residues. The DNA for the CDR3 is TGTGCCAGCAGCTCTAGTCAGGGGAACTACAATGAGCAGTTCTTC. This encodes CASSSSQGNYNEQFF.